The rows below give T cell receptor beta chains drawn from one sample of a study of blood T cell repertoires in COVID-19. Assay used: immunoSEQ multiplex PCR; TCRdb lists only in-frame clones, some missing. The table has tens of thousands of clones, 65% to 85% seen once; the top ten hold about 44%. Sequencing used peripheral blood. These receptors originate from a woman older than 75 with active or convalescent COVID-19. Both conserved end residues are part of each CDR3. A D gene is named only where the DNA matches it firmly. Clone size is given for some rows only: seen once, a few or many times, or a class if the clone is expanded.

v_gene: TRBV4-1; d_gene: .; j_gene: TRBJ1-5; abundance: .; CDR3nt: TGCGCCAGCAGCCAAGATCGACAGACTAATCAGCCCCAGCATTTT; CDR3aa: CASSQDRQTNQPQHF
v_gene: TRBV30; d_gene: .; j_gene: TRBJ1-4; abundance: .; CDR3nt: TGTGCCTGGAGTGTATCCGGGTACAATGAAAAACTGTTTTTT; CDR3aa: CAWSVSGYNEKLFF
v_gene: TRBV6-5; d_gene: .; j_gene: TRBJ1-1; abundance: .; CDR3nt: TGTGCCAGCAAAAAGCCCGAGGACACTGAAGCTTTCTTT; CDR3aa: CASKKPEDTEAFF
v_gene: TRBV11-3; d_gene: .; j_gene: TRBJ1-3; abundance: .; CDR3nt: TGTGCCAGCAGCCAACAGGGAACTGGAAACACCATATATTTT; CDR3aa: CASSQQGTGNTIYF
v_gene: TRBV18; d_gene: .; j_gene: TRBJ2-3; abundance: .; CDR3nt: TGTGCCAGCTCACCACCGCTAGGGGAGGTCCGTGCAGATACGCAGTATTTT; CDR3aa: CASSPPLGEVRADTQYF
v_gene: TRBV5-8; d_gene: TRBD2; j_gene: TRBJ2-7; abundance: once; CDR3nt: TGTGCCAGCAGCTCCCCGGGACTAGTACGCCGCGTCTACGAGCAGTACTTC; CDR3aa: CASSSPGLVRRVYEQYF
v_gene: TRBV6-1; d_gene: .; j_gene: TRBJ2-7; abundance: .; CDR3nt: TGTGCCAGCAGTGAAGAGGACAGCTCCTACGAGCAGTACTTC; CDR3aa: CASSEEDSSYEQYF
v_gene: TRBV7-9; d_gene: TRBD2; j_gene: TRBJ2-1; abundance: .; CDR3nt: TGTGCCAGCACCCCCCGAGCGGGAGTATACAATGAGCAGTTCTTC; CDR3aa: CASTPRAGVYNEQFF
v_gene: TRBV15; d_gene: TRBD1; j_gene: TRBJ1-4; abundance: once; CDR3nt: TGTGCCACCAGCAGAGCAGGGGGCGCCGGGGCAACTAATGAAAAACTGTTTTTT; CDR3aa: CATSRAGGAGATNEKLFF
v_gene: TRBV29-1; d_gene: TRBD1; j_gene: TRBJ1-2; abundance: .; CDR3nt: TGCAGCGTTGACGGGACAGGGGGAAAAACGAACTATGGCTACACCTTC; CDR3aa: CSVDGTGGKTNYGYTF
v_gene: TRBV28; d_gene: TRBD1; j_gene: TRBJ1-4; abundance: few; CDR3nt: TGTGCCAGCAGTACCCATGGACAGGGGGGTAATGAAAAACTGTTTTTT; CDR3aa: CASSTHGQGGNEKLFF
v_gene: TRBV18; d_gene: TRBD1; j_gene: TRBJ1-3; abundance: .; CDR3nt: TGTGCCAGCTCACCCGGACAGGGGGGTCTTAACACCATATATTTT; CDR3aa: CASSPGQGGLNTIYF
v_gene: TRBV19; d_gene: .; j_gene: TRBJ1-2; abundance: .; CDR3nt: TGTGCCAGTAGTCCATCGGGGGGCGGCTATGGCTACACCTTC; CDR3aa: CASSPSGGGYGYTF
v_gene: TRBV2; d_gene: TRBD1; j_gene: TRBJ2-3; abundance: .; CDR3nt: TGTGCCAGCATGAGGGGACAGGCAACCCAAGATACGCAGTATTTT; CDR3aa: CASMRGQATQDTQYF
v_gene: TRBV18; d_gene: TRBD1; j_gene: TRBJ1-5; abundance: .; CDR3nt: TGTGCCAGCTCATGGACAGGGGATCAGCCCCAGCATTTT; CDR3aa: CASSWTGDQPQHF
v_gene: TRBV28; d_gene: .; j_gene: TRBJ2-2; abundance: .; CDR3nt: TGTGCCAGCTCGGGTACGAACACCGGGGAGCTGTTTTTT; CDR3aa: CASSGTNTGELFF
v_gene: TRBV5-4; d_gene: TRBD2; j_gene: TRBJ2-2; abundance: few; CDR3nt: TGTGCCAGCAGCTCCCAGACTAGCGGGAGAGGTACCGGGGAGCTGTTTTTT; CDR3aa: CASSSQTSGRGTGELFF
v_gene: TRBV15; d_gene: TRBD1; j_gene: TRBJ2-3; abundance: .; CDR3nt: TGTGCCACCAGCAAGGACAGGGGGCATGTAGATACGCAGTATTTT; CDR3aa: CATSKDRGHVDTQYF
v_gene: TRBV19; d_gene: .; j_gene: TRBJ2-7; abundance: .; CDR3nt: TGTGCCAGTAGTCCCACAGTAGGGGCCCACTACGAGCAGTACTTC; CDR3aa: CASSPTVGAHYEQYF
v_gene: TRBV28; d_gene: TRBD1; j_gene: TRBJ2-7; abundance: few; CDR3nt: TGTGCCAGCAGTTCCGAGGGACAGATCTCCTACGAGCAGTACTTC; CDR3aa: CASSSEGQISYEQYF
v_gene: TRBV19; d_gene: TRBD1; j_gene: TRBJ2-7; abundance: .; CDR3nt: TGTGCCAGTAGCGACAGGGGGCACGAGCAGTACTTC; CDR3aa: CASSDRGHEQYF
v_gene: TRBV28; d_gene: .; j_gene: TRBJ1-1; abundance: .; CDR3nt: TGTGCCAGCAAGGAACAGGGCGACACTGAAGCTTTCTTT; CDR3aa: CASKEQGDTEAFF
v_gene: TRBV2; d_gene: .; j_gene: TRBJ2-5; abundance: .; CDR3nt: TGTGCCAGCAACTTCCAAGAGACCCAGTACTTC; CDR3aa: CASNFQETQYF
v_gene: TRBV10-3; d_gene: .; j_gene: TRBJ1-1; abundance: .; CDR3nt: TGTGCCATCAGGAGTAACAGGGATAGCACTGAAGCTTTCTTT; CDR3aa: CAIRSNRDSTEAFF
v_gene: TRBV6-1; d_gene: TRBD2; j_gene: TRBJ2-1; abundance: .; CDR3nt: TGTGCCAGCAGTGAAGTAGGGGGACTAGCCCTATCCAATGAGCAGTTCTTC; CDR3aa: CASSEVGGLALSNEQFF
v_gene: TRBV14; d_gene: TRBD2; j_gene: TRBJ2-5; abundance: .; CDR3nt: TGTGCCAGCAGCCCAAAACTAACAGCGGGGGAGACCCAGTACTTC; CDR3aa: CASSPKLTAGETQYF
v_gene: TRBV19; d_gene: TRBD2; j_gene: TRBJ2-1; abundance: .; CDR3nt: TGTGCCAGTTCGGAGCGGGAGCGACACAATGAGCAGTTCTTC; CDR3aa: CASSERERHNEQFF
v_gene: TRBV19; d_gene: .; j_gene: TRBJ2-2; abundance: .; CDR3nt: TGTGCCAGTAGGAACCTGGGACTGTTGAACACCGGGGAGCTGTTTTTT; CDR3aa: CASRNLGLLNTGELFF
v_gene: TRBV25-1; d_gene: .; j_gene: TRBJ2-7; abundance: .; CDR3nt: TGTGCCAGCAGGACCCCGGGAGTCAGCGGCAGCTCCTACGAGCAGTACTTC; CDR3aa: CASRTPGVSGSSYEQYF
v_gene: TRBV11-1; d_gene: .; j_gene: TRBJ2-1; abundance: .; CDR3nt: TGTGCCAGCAGTTCCGGGACTGCTAGTACCTACAATGAGCAGTTCTTC; CDR3aa: CASSSGTASTYNEQFF
v_gene: TRBV3-1/TRBV3-2; d_gene: TRBD1; j_gene: TRBJ1-5; abundance: .; CDR3nt: TGTGCCAGCAGCCCGAGAGACCCCCGACAGGGAAGAAATCAGCCCCAGCATTTT; CDR3aa: CASSPRDPRQGRNQPQHF
v_gene: TRBV18; d_gene: TRBD2; j_gene: TRBJ2-1; abundance: .; CDR3nt: TGTGCCAGCTCACCATCGCCGGGACTAGCGGGAGGGTCCTACAATGAGCAGTTCTTC; CDR3aa: CASSPSPGLAGGSYNEQFF
v_gene: TRBV7-9; d_gene: .; j_gene: TRBJ1-3; abundance: .; CDR3nt: TGTGCTTGGGGGGAGGGCTTCTCTGGAAACACCATATATTTT; CDR3aa: CAWGEGFSGNTIYF
v_gene: TRBV12-3/TRBV12-4; d_gene: TRBD2; j_gene: TRBJ2-1; abundance: .; CDR3nt: TGTGCCAGCAGTAGAGCGGGAAATGAGCAGTTCTTC; CDR3aa: CASSRAGNEQFF
v_gene: TRBV11-2; d_gene: .; j_gene: TRBJ1-1; abundance: .; CDR3nt: TGTGCCAGCAGCTTAGATGCCAGAGCAGGTGCTGGAGCTTTCTTT; CDR3aa: CASSLDARAGAGAFF
v_gene: TRBV24-1; d_gene: TRBD1; j_gene: TRBJ1-5; abundance: .; CDR3nt: TGTGCCACCAGTGACACGACAGGGAGCAATCAGCCCCAGCATTTT; CDR3aa: CATSDTTGSNQPQHF
v_gene: TRBV11-2; d_gene: TRBD2; j_gene: TRBJ2-7; abundance: .; CDR3nt: TGTGCCAGCAGCTCTTCCGGGACTAGTATCTACGAGCAGTACTTC; CDR3aa: CASSSSGTSIYEQYF
v_gene: TRBV27; d_gene: TRBD2; j_gene: TRBJ2-7; abundance: .; CDR3nt: TGTGCCAGCAGTTGGGGCGGGAGTGGCTACGAGCAGTACTTC; CDR3aa: CASSWGGSGYEQYF
v_gene: TRBV5-1; d_gene: .; j_gene: TRBJ2-3; abundance: once; CDR3nt: TGCGCCAGCAGCTTGGAGGCAGGGCGGACAGATACGCAGTATTTT; CDR3aa: CASSLEAGRTDTQYF
v_gene: TRBV28; d_gene: .; j_gene: TRBJ2-1; abundance: .; CDR3nt: TGTGCCAGCCGAGTAGGGGACAATGAGCAGTTCTTC; CDR3aa: CASRVGDNEQFF
v_gene: TRBV28; d_gene: .; j_gene: TRBJ2-4; abundance: few; CDR3nt: TGTGCCAGCAGTTTGGAGGGGGCGGGCAAAAACATTCAGTACTTC; CDR3aa: CASSLEGAGKNIQYF
v_gene: TRBV7-2; d_gene: .; j_gene: TRBJ1-1; abundance: .; CDR3nt: TGTGCCAGCAGCCCAAGGGTCCGGGAAAGGAACACTGAAGCTTTCTTT; CDR3aa: CASSPRVRERNTEAFF
v_gene: TRBV7-2; d_gene: TRBD2; j_gene: TRBJ2-3; abundance: .; CDR3nt: TGTGCCAGCGCGATCGCGGGAGGATCTAGCACAGATACGCAGTATTTT; CDR3aa: CASAIAGGSSTDTQYF
v_gene: TRBV30; d_gene: .; j_gene: TRBJ1-5; abundance: .; CDR3nt: TGTGCCTGGAGCCTCACTGGGCGTCAGCCCCAGCATTTT; CDR3aa: CAWSLTGRQPQHF
v_gene: TRBV9; d_gene: TRBD2; j_gene: TRBJ2-2; abundance: .; CDR3nt: TGTGCCAGCACCGATATTAGCGGGACCGGGGAGCTGTTTTTT; CDR3aa: CASTDISGTGELFF